What follows describes a single T cell receptor (beta chain). Trimming took off 4 bases at V and 6 bases at J, with 14 bases between the two ends. There are 14 residues in the CDR3. Germline V gives CDR1 SGDLS, CDR2 YYNGEE. The source of the sample is a study of T-cell reconstitution after alpha-beta-depleted transplantation in children. Unique molecular identifiers were incorporated during preparation of the TCRbeta library. In TCRdb, the PCR reads were re-called with MiXCR into one record per CDR3 protein. Here the sample spans about 500,000 distinct CDR3 sequences, roughly 33% being singletons. This receptor was obtained from a human donor who donated a stem cell graft to a child with aplastic anemia. The chain recombines TRBV9 with TRBJ1-5, with a possible D match to TRBD1 (6 bases). Sequenced here: PBMCs from the stem cell graft donor, sampled from the stem cell graft. DNA for the CDR3: TGTGCCAGCAGCCGTACAGGGTTGGGTCAGCCCCAGCATTTT. It translates to CASSRTGLGQPQHF.